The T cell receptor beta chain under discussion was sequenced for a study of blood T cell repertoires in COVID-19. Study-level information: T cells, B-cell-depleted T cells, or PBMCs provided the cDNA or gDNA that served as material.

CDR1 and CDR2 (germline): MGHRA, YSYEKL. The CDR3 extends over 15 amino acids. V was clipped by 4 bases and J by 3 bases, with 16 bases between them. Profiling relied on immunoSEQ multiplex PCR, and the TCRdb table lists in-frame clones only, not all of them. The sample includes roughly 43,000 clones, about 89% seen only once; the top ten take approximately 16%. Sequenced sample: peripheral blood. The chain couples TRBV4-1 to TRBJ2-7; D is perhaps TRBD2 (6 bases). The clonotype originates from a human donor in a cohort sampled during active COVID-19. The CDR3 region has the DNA TGCGCCAGCAGCCTGCGTATCGGGGGAAACTACGAGCAGTACTTC. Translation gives CASSLRIGGNYEQYF.